What follows are 20 T cell receptor beta chains derived from one specimen sequenced in a study of post-analysis software for immune sequencing data. Regarding the study as a whole: About five TRBV segments were more frequent in patients than controls; TRBV5-6, TRBV5-1 and TRBV20-1 belonged to this group.

Included in the TCR beta cDNA libraries were unique molecular identifiers. TCRdb ran MiXCR on the PCR reads and lists one entry per CDR3 protein. The data contain 700,000 to 900,000 distinct CDR3 sequences, more than 45% of them singletons. These receptors are not linked to any known antigen. The sample taken for sequencing was blood. The source is a girl aged 5-17 years with multiple sclerosis.

This sequence joins TRBV7-2 and TRBJ1-1, with D perhaps matching TRBD1 (5 bases). This CDR3 has 14 amino acids. Trimming removed 5 bases at V and 1 base at J, with 11 bases between. Germline assignment: CDR1 SGHTA and CDR2 FQGNSA. The CDR3 is CASSQGRANTEAFF. For the CDR3, the DNA is TGTGCCAGCAGCCAGGGACGGGCGAACACTGAAGCTTTCTTT.

CDR3 in DNA: TGCAGTGCTAAAGGACTAGCGTCCTACAATGAGCAGTTCTTC. Its protein is CSAKGLASYNEQFF. The gene calls are TRBV20-1 and TRBJ2-1, with 9 bases that match TRBD2. Germline CDR1 and CDR2: DFQATT and SNEGSKA (reference sequence). CDR3 length: 14 residues. J gave up 1 base and V 4 bases, and 2 bases lay outside the gene matches.

The V call is TRBV20-1, the J call TRBJ2-7, with 9 bases matching TRBD2. The DNA end lines up better with TRBJ2-5; the J call may be wrong. Germline V gene lookup returns CDR1 DFQATT and CDR2 SNEGSKA (reference sequence). The CDR3 sequence is 16 residues long. The CDR3 DNA reads as TGCAGTGCTAGGCCTATAGCGGGAGACCCACGAGAGACCCAGTACTTC. It is translated as CSARPIAGDPRETQYF.

The chain joins TRBV3-1 to TRBJ2-5; TRBD2 aligns across 15 bases. The CDR3 is 19 residues long. The germline gives CDR1 LGHDT, CDR2 YNNKEL (reference sequence). Germline trimming cut 2 bases from V and 11 bases from J; bases unmatched to any gene: 18. The CDR3 DNA is TGTGCCAGCAGCCAACGGTCGGGAACGGGACTAGCGGGAGGAGCTGGGCAGTACTTC. Its translation: CASSQRSGTGLAGGAGQYF.

The chain joins TRBV20-1 to TRBJ2-1, with D possibly TRBD1 on 6 matching bases. Trimming took 3 bases from V and 4 from J, leaving 13 bases between them. The CDR3 length is 14 residues. CDR1 and CDR2 (germline): DFQATT, SNEGSKA (reference sequence). The DNA for the CDR3 is TGCAGTGCTAGTCCTAGCAGGGGTTACAATGAGCAGTTCTTC. This codes for CSASPSRGYNEQFF.

V gene TRBV7-9 combines with J gene TRBJ2-4; TRBD2 matches 11 bases. The DNA end lines up better with TRBJ2-7; the J call may be wrong. Germline V gene sequence: CDR1 SEHNR, CDR2 FQNEAQ (reference sequence). This CDR3 is 15 amino acids long. The CDR3 reads CASTSTSGKFYEQYF. The CDR3 region has the DNA TGTGCCAGCACCTCGACTAGCGGGAAGTTCTACGAGCAGTACTTC.

This clonotype is a singleton in its sample. This chain joins TRBV20-1 and TRBJ1-1; D uncertain. Germline assignment: CDR1 DFQATT and CDR2 SNEGSKA (reference sequence). The CDR3 runs 17 residues. V lost 4 bases and J 1 base, leaving 22 bases between the germline ends. CDR3 sequence (DNA): TGCAGTGCTAATTCCCACAAACAGTGGAAACCGAACACTGAAGCTTTCTTT. It yields the protein CSANSHKQWKPNTEAFF.

V is TRBV28 and J is TRBJ2-1; D is uncertain. Germline CDR1 reads MDHEN; CDR2 reads SYDVKM. Deletions cut 10 bases from V and 7 bases from J, with 20 bases between. There are 14 residues in the CDR3. DNA for the CDR3: TGTGCCACCCTCTCCGGCGATCATATTAATGAGCAGTTCTTC. Protein: CATLSGDHINEQFF.

The chain has TRBV10-3 and TRBJ2-3; TRBD2 matches at 7 bases. V gave up 6 bases and J gave up 2 bases; unmatched junction bases: 8. In germline, CDR1 is ENHRY, CDR2 SYGVKD. CDR3 size: 15 residues. The CDR3 DNA sequence: TGTGCCATCAGAGAGACTAGCAGCCACACAGATACGCAGTATTTT. Translation: CAIRETSSHTDTQYF.

This clonotype was counted between two and nine times. This chain uses TRBV10-3 with TRBJ1-1; 8 nucleotides align to TRBD1. The ends lost 4 bases at V and 6 bases at J; junction bases unmatched: 7. CDR3 length: 14 residues. Looked up from germline, CDR1 is ENHRY and CDR2 is SYGVKD. Here the CDR3 reads CAISAGQGAAEAFF. The CDR3, as DNA: TGTGCCATCAGTGCCGGACAGGGAGCGGCTGAAGCTTTCTTT.

The sample holds a few counts of this clonotype. This chain joins TRBV15 and TRBJ2-1; 9 nucleotides match TRBD2. Germline values: CDR1 LNHNV, CDR2 YYDKDF (reference sequence). Trimming at V came to 0 bases and at J to 9 bases, leaving 6 bases not matched to a gene. The CDR3 is 15 amino acids. CDR3 in amino acids: CATSRELAGGGEQFF. CDR3 bases: TGTGCCACCAGCAGAGAACTAGCGGGCGGTGGTGAGCAGTTCTTC. The full variable domain, its missing parts supplied by reference TRBV15 and TRBJ2-1, is DAMVIQNPRYQVTQFGKPVTLSCSQTLNHNVMYWYQQKSSQAPKLLFHYYDKDFNNEADTPDNFQSRRPNTSFCFLDIRSPGLGDTAMYLCATSRELAGGGEQFFGPGTRLTVL.

This clonotype occurred a few times. One end of the junction varies from germline; a read error may be responsible. The rearrangement uses TRBV5-6 and TRBJ2-5; D remains ambiguous. Germline CDR1 and CDR2: SGHDT and YYEEEE. The length of the CDR3 is 15 residues. CDR3 residues: CASSLAVGYQETQYF. CDR3 in DNA: TGTGCCAGTAGCTTGGCCGTAGGGTACCAAGAGACCCAGTACTTC.

The chain is built from TRBV7-9 and TRBJ2-7, with 10 bases matching TRBD2. With 5 bases clipped from V and 7 bases from J, the junction kept 14 bases outside the gene matches. This CDR3 is built from 16 residues. CDR1 is SEHNR and CDR2 is FQNEAQ in the germline V gene (reference sequence). CDR3 in amino acids: CASSLSSGSLVREQYF. CDR3 bases: TGTGCCAGCAGCCTATCTAGCGGGAGTTTGGTGAGGGAGCAGTACTTC.

This clonotype was counted a few times. V usage is TRBV28 and J usage is TRBJ2-7; the D gene is possibly TRBD2 (5 bases). The germline V gene has CDR1 MDHEN and CDR2 SYDVKM. V shed 8 bases and J shed 5 bases, with 10 bases lying between them. The CDR3 is 11 amino acids. In nucleotides, the CDR3 is TGTGCCAGCGGGCTAGCAGACGAGCAGTACTTC. Its protein product is CASGLADEQYF.

CDR3 protein: CASSGGQTYNEQFF. DNA of the CDR3: TGTGCCAGCAGTGGCGGCCAAACCTACAATGAGCAGTTCTTC. This rearrangement joins TRBV12-3 or TRBV12-4 to TRBJ2-1; D is undetermined. CDR3 length: 14 amino acids. V was shortened by 5 bases and J by 2 bases, with 10 bases between the two germline ends.

This clonotype was counted a few times. The rearrangement uses TRBV7-2 and TRBJ2-7; D might be TRBD1 or TRBD2, each matching 5 bases. The CDR3 covers 16 residues. V dropped 4 bases and J dropped 1 base, with 17 bases sitting between them. Germline CDR1 and CDR2: SGHTA and FQGNSA. CDR3 sequence: CASSSRTDSSSYEQYF. CDR3 bases: TGTGCCAGCAGCTCGAGGACTGACAGCAGTTCCTACGAGCAGTACTTC.

The gene calls are TRBV27 and TRBJ2-3; 8 nucleotides line up with TRBD2. The CDR3 totals 15 residues. The germline CDR1 and CDR2 sequences are MNHEY and SMNVEV (reference sequence). With 5 bases clipped from V and 2 bases from J, the junction kept 6 bases outside the gene matches. CDR3 sequence reads: CASSPVAGFTDTQYF. CDR3 bases: TGTGCCAGCAGTCCCGTAGCGGGGTTCACAGATACGCAGTATTTT.

The table lists this clonotype with a few counts. The chain uses TRBV7-8 and TRBJ2-3; D possibly corresponds to TRBD2 (6 bases). Germline V gene sequence: CDR1 SGHVS, CDR2 FQNEAQ. The V end lost 3 bases, the J end lost 0 bases, and 10 bases lay between the germline ends. The CDR3 loop spans 15 amino acids. The CDR3 DNA reads TGTGCCAGCAGCTTTTCTAGCGCTAGCACAGATACGCAGTATTTT. Encoded protein: CASSFSSASTDTQYF.

The chain joins TRBV28 to TRBJ2-7, with D possibly called TRBD1 or TRBD2 (6 bases each). V lost 3 bases and J 1 base, leaving 10 bases between the germline ends. The germline CDR1 and CDR2 sequences are MDHEN and SYDVKM. The CDR3 covers 14 residues. The CDR3 DNA is TGTGCCAGCAGTTTCGGGGGCTTTTCCTACGAGCAGTACTTC. Residues: CASSFGGFSYEQYF.

In its sample, this clonotype was seen once. The rearrangement uses TRBV5-1 and TRBJ2-3, with TRBD2 matching over 10 bases. CDR1 SGHRS and CDR2 YFSETQ come from the germline V gene. V shed 0 bases and J 0 bases; nucleotides not matched to a gene: 4. The CDR3 loop spans 17 amino acids. As DNA, the CDR3 is TGCGCCAGCAGCTTGGTTCTAGCGGGAGCTAGCACAGATACGCAGTATTTT. As protein: CASSLVLAGASTDTQYF.